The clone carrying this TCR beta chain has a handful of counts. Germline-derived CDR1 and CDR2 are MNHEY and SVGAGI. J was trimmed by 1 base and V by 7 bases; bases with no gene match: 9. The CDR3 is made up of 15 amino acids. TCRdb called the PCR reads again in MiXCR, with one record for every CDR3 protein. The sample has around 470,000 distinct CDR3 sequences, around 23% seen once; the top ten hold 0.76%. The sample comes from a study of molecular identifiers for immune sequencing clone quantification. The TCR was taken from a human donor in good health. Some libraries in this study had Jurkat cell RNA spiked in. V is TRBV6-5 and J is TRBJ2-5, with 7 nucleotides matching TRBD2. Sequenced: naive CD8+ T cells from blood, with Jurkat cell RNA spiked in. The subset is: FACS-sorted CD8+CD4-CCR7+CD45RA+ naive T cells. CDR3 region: CASNGGGSAQETQYF. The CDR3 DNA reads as TGTGCCAGCAATGGGGGGGGTTCGGCCCAAGAGACCCAGTACTTC.